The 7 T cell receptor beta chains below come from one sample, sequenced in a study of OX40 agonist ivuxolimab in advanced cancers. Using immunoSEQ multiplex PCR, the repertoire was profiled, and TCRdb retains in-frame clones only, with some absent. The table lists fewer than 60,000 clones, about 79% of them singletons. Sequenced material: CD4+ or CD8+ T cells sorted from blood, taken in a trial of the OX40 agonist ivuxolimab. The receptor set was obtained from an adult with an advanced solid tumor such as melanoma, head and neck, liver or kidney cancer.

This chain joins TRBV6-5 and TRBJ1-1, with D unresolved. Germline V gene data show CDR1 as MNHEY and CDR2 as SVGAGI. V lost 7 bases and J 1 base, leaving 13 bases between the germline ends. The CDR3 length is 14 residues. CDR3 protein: CASTPPHGNTEAFF. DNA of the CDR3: TGTGCCAGCACCCCCCCCCACGGGAACACTGAAGCTTTCTTT.

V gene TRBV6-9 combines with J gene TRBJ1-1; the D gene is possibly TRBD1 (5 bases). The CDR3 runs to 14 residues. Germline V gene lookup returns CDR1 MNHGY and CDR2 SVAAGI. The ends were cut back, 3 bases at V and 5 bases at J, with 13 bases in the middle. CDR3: CASSYRTPGTEAFF. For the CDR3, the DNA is TGTGCCAGCAGTTACCGGACACCAGGGACTGAAGCTTTCTTT.

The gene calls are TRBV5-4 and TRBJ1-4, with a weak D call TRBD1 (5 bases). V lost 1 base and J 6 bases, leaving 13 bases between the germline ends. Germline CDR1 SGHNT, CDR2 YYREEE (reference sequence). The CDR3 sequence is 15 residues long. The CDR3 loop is CASSLSGTAYEKLFF. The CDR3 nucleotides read TGTGCCAGCAGCTTGTCAGGGACGGCCTATGAAAAACTGTTTTTT.

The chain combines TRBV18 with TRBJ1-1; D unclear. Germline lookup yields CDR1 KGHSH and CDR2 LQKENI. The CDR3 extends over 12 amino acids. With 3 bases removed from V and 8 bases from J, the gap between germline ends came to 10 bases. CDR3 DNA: TGTGCCAGCTCACCGGATGGCGGGGAAGCTTTCTTT. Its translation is CASSPDGGEAFF.

The CDR3 is CASSYDRESSGNTIYF. In DNA form, the CDR3 reads TGTGCCAGCAGCTATGACAGAGAGAGCTCTGGAAACACCATATATTTT. The chain uses TRBV5-6 and TRBJ1-3, with D possibly matching TRBD1 (5 bases). The germline gives CDR1 SGHDT, CDR2 YYEEEE. V was shortened by 3 bases and J by 0 bases, with 13 bases between the two germline ends. CDR3 length: 16 amino acids.

The DNA for the CDR3 is TGTGCCAGCAGTGAGCCAGGGGGCGGATTAAAGACCCAGTACTTC. This encodes CASSEPGGGLKTQYF. The rearrangement joins TRBV28 to TRBJ2-5; 8 nucleotides align to TRBD1. Germline V lookup: CDR1 MDHEN, CDR2 SYDVKM. V was clipped by 5 bases and J by 6 bases; unmatched bases: 11. This CDR3 has 15 residues. Combining the CDR3 with reference TRBV28 and TRBJ2-5 gives the whole variable domain DVKVTQSSRYLVKRTGEKVFLECVQDMDHENMFWYRQDPGLGLRLIYFSYDVKMKEKGDIPEGYSVSREKKERFSLILESASTNQTSMYLCASSEPGGGLKTQYFGPGTRLLVL.

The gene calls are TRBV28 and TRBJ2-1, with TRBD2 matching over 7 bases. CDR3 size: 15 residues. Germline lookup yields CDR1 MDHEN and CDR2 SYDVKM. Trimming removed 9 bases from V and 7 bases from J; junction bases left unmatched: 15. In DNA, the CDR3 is TGTGCCAGTAGGTCGGCGGGAGTATCATCGAATGAGCAGTTCTTC. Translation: CASRSAGVSSNEQFF.